This T cell receptor beta chain was sequenced during a study of CD8 T cells in Susac syndrome. This CDR3 spans 15 amino acids. Per germline, CDR1 LGHDT and CDR2 YNNKEL (reference sequence). V shed 1 base and J shed 7 bases, with 14 bases lying between them. The RNA, 0.5 to 1 ug, was put through reverse transcription using random hexamers. TCRdb fed the immunoSEQ multiplex PCR reads into MiXCR, producing one record per CDR3 protein. The sample carries approximately 140,000 distinct CDR3 sequences, over 85% recorded once. Sequencing of TCR beta was performed on blood CD8+ and CD4+ T cells. This sequence was found in a human donor in good health. This rearrangement joins TRBV3-1 to TRBJ2-1; a possible D gene is TRBD2 (5 bases). What was sequenced was CD8+ T cells from PBMCs. The CDR3 DNA sequence: TGTGCCAGCAGCCAAGGCGGGCCACCCCTGAATGAGCAGTTCTTC. As protein: CASSQGGPPLNEQFF.